The present T cell receptor beta chain was sequenced within a study of cytomegalovirus exposure and HLA in healthy donors (dated by TCRdb to 2017 to 2019). Regarding the study in general: In an earlier analysis of 587 of the donors, less than 350 Gb of sequence data and 117 million unique TCR beta sequences from roughly 190 million T cells were reported. Rather than drawing on any new phenotypic data, the later analysis identified candidate immune exposures from TCR beta sequences and the way those sequences occurred across donors. The genetic ancestry cluster associated with self-reported Caucasian donors included roughly four fifths of the roughly 380 genotyped donors. All discovery cohort repertoires had been generated using a single sequencing platform. Because of strong linkage in the cohort, roughly 5 DR-DQ haplotypes were treated as single units for association and clustering. Alongside the repertoire data, information on donor age, sex, ethnicity and CMV serostatus was compiled. HLA typing included class I and class II loci at four-digit resolution. The study was designed to test whether signatures of past pathogen exposure could be identified by cataloging public T cell receptors. Typing coverage varied by locus: about 629-630 donors for A, B, C, DRB1 and DQB1; roughly 510 for DQA1; around 610 for DPA1; some 470 for DPB1. Using immunosequencing, the study profiled T cell repertoires from some 670 subjects and related those repertoires to cytomegalovirus serostatus. In an earlier analysis of more than 550 of the donors, high-throughput TCR beta sequencing was used to judge whether each TCR beta V gene segment behaved as functional or pseudogenic. In a later genetic analysis, genome-wide SNP genotypes for about 65% of the roughly 700 donors were used, and that subset was treated as a discovery cohort. In a later analysis, previously published TCR beta repertoires from 500 to 750 donors were re-analyzed and high-resolution HLA genotyping was added so that TCR occurrence patterns could be studied. To predict cytomegalovirus infection status, the study combined high-throughput TCR immunosequencing, statistical association of individual TCRs with disease status, and machine learning. Across around 400 genotyped donors of the cohort, an average of 235,054 unique TCR beta nucleotide sequences per donor were sequenced, and roughly 20% of those sequences were non-productive. Along with the approximately 700-subject first cohort, a separate validation cohort of over a hundred different subjects was used. An early release that covered about 600 HLA-typed donors contained around 300 gigabases of sequencing data and 80 million or so unique TCR sequences.

What the work shows at the level of the full study, not this receptor alone: An association between a missense DCLRE1C variant and V-gene and J-gene trimming of TCR beta chains was found in a later genetic analysis and replicated in an independent cohort. According to the authors, the approach could potentially be generalized to other disease states and immunological phenotypes. An earlier analysis of around 540 of the donors showed that most TCR beta V segments appeared in productive rearrangements either about 90% or about 30% of the time, which broadly matched IMGT annotations. The presence/absence analyses assumed that sequencing depth was roughly uniform across donors, and that assumption may not be true. A later analysis found that most CMV-associated TCR beta chains appeared HLA-restricted, with HLA associations seemingly driven largely by CMV exposure. In a later analysis, HLA-associated TCR beta chains showed more clonal expansion and lower generation probabilities than non-associated chains that were equally common. Assigning TCR associations to individual alleles was difficult when HLA alleles, especially DR and DQ, strongly co-occurred. A cluster of highly shared sequence variants was judged likely to represent a technical artifact of the sequencing pipeline. Some IMGT-functional V segments, including TRBV6-2 and TRBV6-3, could not be told apart with the 87-base-pair reads, so those segments were excluded. The only immune exposure information available for the cohort was CMV serostatus. Most TCR sequences were seen in very few donors, while some public TCRs were found in many individuals. In vitro tests confirmed that a few of the cytomegalovirus-associated TCR beta chains recognize cytomegalovirus antigens. The study listed 164 TCR beta chains as associated with cytomegalovirus. In a later analysis, several top co-occurrence clusters were reported to appear linked to parvovirus B19, influenza, CMV and Epstein-Barr virus. Because some donors lacked HLA typing at each locus, the association tests relied only on the typed subset. Correlated functional status among segregating V segments might be attributable to linkage disequilibrium, but an unknown experimental factor could not be ruled out. A further reported finding was that TCR beta sequences accurately predicted the HLA-A and HLA-B alleles for most subjects in the first cohort. A later analysis found that TCR association rates varied across HLA loci, with DRB1 alleles showing the most associated TCRs and HLA-C alleles the fewest. About 17 rarely observed V segments, including chromosome 9 orphons, were excluded from the earlier analysis of some 590 of the donors because counts were too low. This cohort had only TCR beta chains sequenced, and the lack of alpha or paired-chain data limited which features could be detected. Specific HLA alleles were associated with 16,951 TCR beta sequences at a false discovery rate of 0.05 in a later analysis. In both the original and validation cohorts, the classifier was reported to diagnose cytomegalovirus status with high specificity and sensitivity. According to a later genetic analysis, donors in an Asian-associated ancestry cluster had fewer N-insertions in productive TCRs than the approximately 690-donor mean.

The library was made by the immunoSEQ multiplex PCR assay. For the multiplex PCR, a mixture combining 60 forward primers for TCR Vbeta segments and 13 reverse primers for TCR Jbeta segments was used. A multiplex PCR assay on genomic DNA amplified the CDR3 region of rearranged TCR beta genes. Amplified TCR beta libraries were sequenced as 87-base-pair reads on the Illumina HiSeq System. In the original analysis: Across the 666 repertoires, a later analysis counted about 81 million unique TCR beta chains, around 10 million of which were shared by at least two donors. To remove PCR and sequencing errors, raw reads were error-corrected and collapsed into unique sequences using a nearest-neighbor algorithm that merged closely related sequences. CDR3 sequences were aligned to IMGT reference sequences to assign V, D and J gene segments. Each retained sequence needed at least a six-nucleotide match to both a V gene segment and a J gene segment. Rearrangements were classified as productive when the CDR3 lacked stop codons and remained in frame with V and J, and all other rearrangements were classified as non-productive. Following IMGT convention, CDR3 was defined as the stretch from the second conserved V-encoded cysteine up to the conserved J-encoded phenylalanine. In an earlier analysis of 550 to 650 of the donors, sequences lacking an unambiguous match to a single V gene segment were excluded. An earlier analysis of over 450 of the donors classified V segments as functional when productive rearrangements were above 56.7% and as segregating when the standard deviation between donors was above 5%. To diagnose cytomegalovirus status from the catalog of TCR beta chain sequences, a statistical classification framework was built. A later analysis assigned V and J genes by comparing TCR nucleotide sequences with IMGT/GENE-DB human TR gene sequences. A later analysis assigned CDR3 sequences and most-parsimonious VDJ recombination scenarios with the TCRdist pipeline. In a later analysis, each TCR beta chain was defined by its CDR3 amino acid sequence together with its V-gene family, and reads lacking a unique V-gene family were excluded. In a later analysis, some 600 highly shared, low-generation-probability nucleotide sequences were removed to address suspected cross-contamination and a sequencing artifact. In a later analysis, a clonal expansion index for each public chain was calculated from normalized within-repertoire ranks of inferred template counts. Generation probabilities in a later analysis came from a VDJ recombination model fitted to out-of-frame rearrangements, and those results were checked against IGoR. In a later analysis, TCR-TCR, TCR-HLA and TCR-CMV co-occurrence was scored with hypergeometric tests, and a repertoire-size bias correction was applied to TCR pairs. False discovery rates were estimated in a later analysis by permuting HLA or CMV assignments 20 times. In a later analysis, co-occurring TCRs were grouped using DBSCAN, and TCRdist sequence similarity was added for clustering within HLA-allele-positive subsets. Co-occurrence clustering excluded repertoires with fewer than 30,000 or more than 120,000 public chains, plus five with anomalous nucleotide sharing. As stored in TCRdb, this immuneACCESS dataset retains in-frame rearrangements with V and J assigned. A fraction of the clones does not appear; measured against another copy, unresolved V genes explain less than half of the discrepancy, and the remainder lacks a known reason. The DNA gave D and trimming, while V, J and clone size come from that table. Recorded for this sample are about 140,000 clones; around 75% of them occurred a single time. The ten largest clones take up 1.6% of the sample.

The cohort was made up of 650 to 700 healthy bone marrow donors. Cohort members were all nominally healthy when sampled, although unrecorded immune exposures were likely present. The donor tested CMV seronegative and was one of the 352 seronegative cohort members. Each donor provided a peripheral blood sample, and peripheral blood mononuclear cells were used for TCR beta sequencing. The Qiagen DNeasy Blood Extraction Kit was used to extract genomic DNA from the blood cell samples. To note about this clone: It has no known antigen specificity. The record has no base qualities; no much larger clone is one base away.

CDR3 length: 15 amino acids, cysteine to phenylalanine. The DNA shown is the 45-base CDR3, in frame from base 1. According to the germline V gene, CDR1 reads SGHRS and CDR2 reads YFSETQ. V loses 2 bases of germline sequence and J loses 6 bases, and the interval between the two ends is 16 bases. This receptor was identified in a woman aged 30 to 39 in good health and CMV-seronegative. Recombination connected TRBV5-1 to TRBJ2-3; the D gene is possibly TRBD2, with 7 bases matching. Specimen: PBMCs. The nucleotide sequence is TGCGCCAGCAGCTTTTTAGCGAGGGGGGGGGATACGCAGTATTTT. Translated, this is CASSFLARGGDTQYF. The entire variable domain, with the stretches around the CDR3 drawn from the reference TRBV5-1 and TRBJ2-3 proteins, is KAGVTQTPRYLIKTRGQQVTLSCSPISGHRSVSWYQQTPGQGLQFLFEYFSETQRNKGNFPGRFSGRQFSNSRSEMNVSTLELGDSALYLCASSFLARGGDTQYFGPGTRLTVL.